Each of the 5 T cell receptor beta chains below was sequenced from the same sample in a study of blood T cell repertoires in COVID-19. TCRdb's copy holds only in-frame clones and misses some; the assay was immunoSEQ multiplex PCR. The table has 120,000 to 150,000 clones, over 75% seen once. Material for sequencing was PBMCs or T cells enriched from blood (not recorded which). All receptors come from a man aged 45 to 65 in a cohort exposed to, infected with or recovered from COVID-19 (not recorded which).

This clone was seen once. This rearrangement joins TRBV7-7 to TRBJ2-2; D possibly corresponds to TRBD1 (5 bases). CDR1 and CDR2 from the germline V gene are SSHAT and FNYEAQ (reference sequence). V dropped 5 bases and J dropped 4 bases, with 11 bases sitting between them. The CDR3 loop spans 14 amino acids. The CDR3 sequence: CASSAWGSTGELFF. CDR3 DNA sequence: TGTGCCAGCAGCGCCTGGGGCTCCACCGGGGAGCTGTTTTTT.

In its sample, this clone was seen once. This sequence joins TRBV9 and TRBJ2-4; 10 nucleotides line up with TRBD2. CDR1 SGDLS and CDR2 YYNGEE come from the germline V gene. Germline trimming cut 3 bases from V and 8 bases from J; bases unmatched to any gene: 8. This CDR3 has 15 residues. DNA of the CDR3: TGTGCCAGCAGCGGGAGCGGGGGGGCCGGGGACATTCAGTACTTC. It specifies CASSGSGGAGDIQYF.

This chain connects TRBV30 to TRBJ2-1; 8 nucleotides match TRBD2. V lost 0 bases, J lost 10 bases, and 11 bases stayed unmatched. CDR3 size: 15 residues. From germline, CDR1 is GTSNPN and CDR2 SVGIG (reference sequence). CDR3 bases: TGTGCCTGGAGTGTTGGTCTAGCGGGCACTAGGGAGCAGTTCTTC. Translating it yields CAWSVGLAGTREQFF.

The gene calls are TRBV4-1 and TRBJ1-2; D is ambiguous. The V gene's germline CDR1 is MGHRA and CDR2 YSYEKL. The ends were cut back, 0 bases at V and 0 bases at J, with 8 bases in the middle. The CDR3 is made up of 15 amino acids. In DNA, the CDR3 is TGCGCCAGCAGCCAAGAATACCGGTCTAACTATGGCTACACCTTC. Its translation: CASSQEYRSNYGYTF.

This sequence joins TRBV18 and TRBJ1-3, with D maybe TRBD1 (5 bases). The CDR3 sequence is 15 residues long. CDR1 is KGHSH, CDR2 LQKENI, per germline. The V end lost 3 bases, the J end lost 3 bases, and 12 bases lay between the germline ends. DNA for the CDR3: TGTGCCAGCTCACCGGCAGGGTACGGTGGAAACACCATATATTTT. This translates into CASSPAGYGGNTIYF.